This record looks at one TCR beta chain sequence and its context. Its antigen is currently unknown. CDR3 length: 15 amino acids. The germline CDR1 and CDR2 sequences are DFQATT and SNEGSKA (reference sequence). Germline trimming cut 7 bases from V and 6 bases from J; bases unmatched to any gene: 12. Every sampled donor was Caucasian and healthy. This entry is derived from a study of identical twins. General observations from the study: Twin pairs' shared out-of-frame alpha sequences were enriched in low generation probability. Beta out-of-frame sequences showed weaker excess twin sharing.

MiXCR, run by TCRdb on the 5' RACE reads, gives a single entry per CDR3 protein. Of 1.5 million to 2 million distinct CDR3 sequences listed, less than 40% were seen once; the top ten hold under 0.35%. The chain combines TRBV20-1 with TRBJ2-1; TRBD2 matches 10 bases. Sequenced material: cord blood. This clonotype was obtained from a newborn girl in good health. The CDR3 loop is CSDTSLAGEGNEQFF. The CDR3, as DNA: TGCAGTGACACCTCCCTAGCGGGGGAGGGCAATGAGCAGTTCTTC.